These T cell receptor beta chains were read from a single sample in a study of response to subunit inactivated influenza vaccine. MiXCR was run by TCRdb on the RT-PCR reads, yielding one entry per CDR3 protein. The sample has about 540,000 distinct CDR3 sequences, approximately 24% seen once; the top ten hold roughly 2.8%. This sample was shared with a second study, whose subject was T cells expressing NK-cell markers.

Here the sequenced sample was CD4+ T cells sorted from PBMCs, taken roughly 12 days after vaccination. The source of these receptors is a man aged 50 to 60 who received an inactivated influenza vaccine. The CDR3 runs from the conserved cysteine through the conserved F or W. A D gene is named only where the DNA matches it firmly. The listing skips clone size in some rows; elsewhere it reads once, few, many or a size class.

CDR3aa	CDR3nt	abundance	v_gene	d_gene	j_gene
CASSAQSPSSGNTIYF	TGCGCCAGCAGCGCCCAAAGCCCAAGCTCTGGAAACACCATATATTTT	-	TRBV4-1	-	TRBJ1-3
CASSLAATGALYGYTF	TGTGCCAGCAGCCTGGCCGCGACGGGTGCTCTCTATGGCTACACCTTC	once	TRBV7-2	-	TRBJ1-2
CASSITVSTDTQYF	TGTGCCAGTAGTATTACGGTTAGCACAGATACGCAGTATTTT	-	TRBV19	-	TRBJ2-3
CASSFAPSTDTQYF	TGTGCCAGCAGCTTTGCCCCTAGCACAGATACGCAGTATTTT	-	TRBV7-2	-	TRBJ2-3
CASRNELAGTDTQYF	TGTGCCAGCAGAAACGAGCTAGCGGGCACAGATACGCAGTATTTT	few	TRBV6-1	TRBD2	TRBJ2-3
CASSPFGTPGINEQYF	TGTGCCAGCAGTCCCTTCGGGACTCCTGGGATCAACGAGCAGTACTTC	-	TRBV28	-	TRBJ2-7
CAINIQGSPGELFF	TGTGCCATCAATATACAGGGGTCCCCCGGGGAGCTGTTTTTT	-	TRBV10-3	TRBD1	TRBJ2-2
CASSYGFPGTDEQYF	TGTGCCAGCAGTTACGGGTTCCCGGGGACCGACGAGCAGTACTTC	-	TRBV6-5	-	TRBJ2-7
CASSLDRAYFYNEQFF	TGTGCCAGCAGCTTAGACCGGGCCTATTTTTACAATGAGCAGTTCTTC	-	TRBV7-9	-	TRBJ2-1
CASRMQRGVRHEQFF	TGTGCCAGCAGAATGCAAAGAGGTGTCCGGCATGAGCAGTTCTTC	-	TRBV11-2	-	TRBJ2-1
CASRSLTSGGGDTQYF	TGTGCCAGCAGGTCACTCACTAGCGGGGGTGGAGATACGCAGTATTTT	few	TRBV12-3/TRBV12-4	TRBD2	TRBJ2-3
CASSQGRRSDYGYTF	TGCGCCAGCAGCCAAGGGCGGCGGTCGGACTATGGCTACACCTTC	-	TRBV4-3	-	TRBJ1-2
CASSVGTPGSEQYF	TGCGCCAGCAGCGTGGGGACTCCGGGGTCCGAGCAGTACTTC	-	TRBV5-1	-	TRBJ2-7
CSARQSTSNQPQHF	TGCAGTGCTAGGCAGTCGACTAGCAATCAGCCCCAGCATTTT	-	TRBV20-1	-	TRBJ1-5
CASSLEGESPLHF	TGCGCCAGCAGCTTGGAAGGAGAATCACCCCTCCACTTT	few	TRBV5-1	-	TRBJ1-6
CASSLFAGFSTVNTEAFF	TGTGCCAGCAGTTTATTCGCGGGATTCAGCACCGTTAACACTGAAGCTTTCTTT	-	TRBV28	-	TRBJ1-1
CASQEQGARATEAFF	TGTGCCAGCCAAGAACAGGGGGCGCGAGCCACTGAAGCTTTCTTT	-	TRBV5-5	TRBD1	TRBJ1-1
CASSLQVALLSTQYF	TGTGCCAGCAGCTTACAAGTCGCTTTACTTTCGACCCAGTACTTC	few	TRBV7-2	-	TRBJ2-5
CSARDLQLVNIQNF	TGCAGTGCTAGAGATCTCCAGCTTGTAAACATTCAGAACTTC	-	TRBV20-1	-	TRBJ2-4
CATSRAWEGSYEQYF	TGTGCCACCAGCAGGGCCTGGGAGGGGTCCTACGAGCAGTACTTC	few	TRBV15	TRBD2	TRBJ2-7
CASNRVAGDEQFF	TGCGCCAGCAATAGGGTAGCGGGAGATGAGCAGTTCTTC	-	TRBV5-1	TRBD2	TRBJ2-1
CSATQGARQPQHF	TGCAGTGCTACACAGGGGGCGCGTCAGCCCCAGCATTTT	-	TRBV20-1	TRBD1	TRBJ1-5
CASRTGTDYEQYF	TGTGCCAGCAGAACCGGGACCGACTACGAGCAGTACTTC	-	TRBV6-1	-	TRBJ2-7
CASSLGGGLTYNEQFF	TGTGCCAGCAGCTTAGGTGGGGGGCTAACCTACAATGAGCAGTTCTTC	few	TRBV11-3	-	TRBJ2-1
CASRPLGTPSYEQYF	TGTGCCAGCAGACCCTTGGGGACTCCTTCCTACGAGCAGTACTTC	-	TRBV2	-	TRBJ2-7
CASRKPPDTQYF	TGTGCCAGCAGGAAACCCCCAGATACGCAGTATTTT	once	TRBV28	-	TRBJ2-3